This T cell receptor beta chain was recovered during a study of CD8 T cells in Susac syndrome. The CDR3 loop spans 14 amino acids. Germline assignment: CDR1 SGHVS and CDR2 FQNEAQ. The V and J ends lost 3 bases and 3 bases, in that order; junction bases with no gene match: 2. Random-hexamer reverse transcription was applied to roughly 0.5 to 1 ug RNA. Multiplex PCR with immunoSEQ amplified the TCR beta CDR3 across 54 Vbeta and 13 Jbeta. Each CDR3 protein gets one entry after TCRdb re-called the immunoSEQ multiplex PCR reads with MiXCR. This sample has 95,000 to 150,000 distinct CDR3 sequences, with under 96% found just once.

The chain links TRBV7-8 to TRBJ1-5, with TRBD1 matching over 7 bases. The TCR comes from a human donor with Susac syndrome. The sample was CD4+ T cells from PBMCs. Here the CDR3 reads CASSLGTVNQPQHF. The DNA for the CDR3 is TGTGCCAGCAGCTTGGGGACAGTCAATCAGCCCCAGCATTTT.